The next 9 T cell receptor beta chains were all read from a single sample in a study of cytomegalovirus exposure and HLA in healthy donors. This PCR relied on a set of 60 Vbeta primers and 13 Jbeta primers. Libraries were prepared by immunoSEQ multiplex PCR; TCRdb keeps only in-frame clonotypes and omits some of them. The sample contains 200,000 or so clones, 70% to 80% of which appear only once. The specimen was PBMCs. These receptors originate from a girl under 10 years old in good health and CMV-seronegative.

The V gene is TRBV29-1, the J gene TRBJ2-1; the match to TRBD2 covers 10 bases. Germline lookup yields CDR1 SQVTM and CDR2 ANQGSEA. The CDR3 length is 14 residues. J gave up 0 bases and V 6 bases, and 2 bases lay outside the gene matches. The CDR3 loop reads CSVPSGSSYNEQFF. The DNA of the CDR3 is TGCAGCGTGCCTAGCGGGAGCTCCTACAATGAGCAGTTCTTC.

The CDR3 reads CASIQGSGCLVYEQYF. In DNA, the CDR3 is TGTGCCAGCATCCAAGGTTCGGGGTGTTTGGTCTACGAGCAGTACTTC. This chain links TRBV6-4 with TRBJ2-7; maybe TRBD2 (5 bases). The germline V gene has CDR1 MRHNA and CDR2 SNTAGT. CDR3 length: 16 residues. Trimming took off 7 bases at V and 3 bases at J, with 22 bases between the two ends.

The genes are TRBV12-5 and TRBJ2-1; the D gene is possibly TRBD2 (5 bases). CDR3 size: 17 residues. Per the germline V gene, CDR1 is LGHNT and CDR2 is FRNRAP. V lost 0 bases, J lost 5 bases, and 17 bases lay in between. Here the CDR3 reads CASGLVGRPTRDNEQFF. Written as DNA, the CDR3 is TGTGCTAGTGGTTTGGTAGGTCGACCTACTAGGGACAATGAGCAGTTCTTC.

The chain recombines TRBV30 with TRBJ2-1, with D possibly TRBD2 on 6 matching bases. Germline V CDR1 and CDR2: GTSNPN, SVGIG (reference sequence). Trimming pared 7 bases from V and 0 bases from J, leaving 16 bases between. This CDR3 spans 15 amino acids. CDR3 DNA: TGTGCCTTGCTAACCGGGGGTTTCTCCTACAATGAGCAGTTCTTC. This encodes CALLTGGFSYNEQFF.

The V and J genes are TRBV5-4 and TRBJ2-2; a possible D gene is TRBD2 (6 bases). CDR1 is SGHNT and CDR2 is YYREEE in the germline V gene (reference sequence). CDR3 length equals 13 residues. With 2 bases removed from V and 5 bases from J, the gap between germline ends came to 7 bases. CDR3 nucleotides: TGTGCCAGCAGCTTCGGGGGAACCGGGGAGCTGTTTTTT. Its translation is CASSFGGTGELFF.

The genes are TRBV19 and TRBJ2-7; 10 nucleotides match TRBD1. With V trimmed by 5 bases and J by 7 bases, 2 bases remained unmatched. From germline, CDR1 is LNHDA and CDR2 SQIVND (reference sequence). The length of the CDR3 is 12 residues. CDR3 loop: CASSGQGGEQYF. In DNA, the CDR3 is TGTGCCAGTAGTGGACAGGGGGGAGAGCAGTACTTC.

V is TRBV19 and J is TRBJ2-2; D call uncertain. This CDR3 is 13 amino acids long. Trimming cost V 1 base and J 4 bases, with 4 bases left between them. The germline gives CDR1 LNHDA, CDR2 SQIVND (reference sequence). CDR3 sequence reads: CASSIAGTGELFF. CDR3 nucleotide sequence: TGTGCCAGTAGTATAGCGGGCACCGGGGAGCTGTTTTTT. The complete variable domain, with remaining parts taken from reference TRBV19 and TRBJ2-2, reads DGGITQSPKYLFRKEGQNVTLSCEQNLNHDAMYWYRQDPGQGLRLIYYSQIVNDFQKGDIAEGYSVSREKKESFPLTVTSAQKNPTAFYLCASSIAGTGELFFGEGSRLTVL.

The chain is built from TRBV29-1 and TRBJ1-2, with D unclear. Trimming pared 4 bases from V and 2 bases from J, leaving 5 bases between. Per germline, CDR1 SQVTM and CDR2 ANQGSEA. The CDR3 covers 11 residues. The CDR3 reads CSVVTNYGYTF. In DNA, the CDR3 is TGCAGCGTTGTAACAAACTATGGCTACACCTTC.

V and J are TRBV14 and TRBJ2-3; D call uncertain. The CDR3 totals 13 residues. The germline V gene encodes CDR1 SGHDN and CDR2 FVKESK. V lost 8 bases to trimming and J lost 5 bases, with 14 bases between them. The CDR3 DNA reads TGTGCCAGCTCAAAGGAATACAGAGATACGCAGTATTTT. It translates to CASSKEYRDTQYF.